This T cell receptor (beta chain) was recovered during a study of T cell responses to AZD1222 COVID-19 vaccine. Study-level results: All repertoire sampling was performed exclusively after the peak T cell response.

Produced via immunoSEQ multiplex PCR; TCRdb's table is partial and in-frame only. The table includes over 100,000 clones, 85% to 95% detected once. The junction had 4 bases not matched to a gene; V was cut back by 4 bases and J by 4 bases. Germline V gene lookup returns CDR1 SGHRS and CDR2 YFSETQ. This CDR3 spans 16 amino acids. Worth noting for this clone: Antigen specificity is unknown.

V and J are TRBV5-1 and TRBJ1-6; 11 bases are a match to TRBD1. Here the sequenced sample was peripheral blood, taken on day 0 of AZD1222 vaccination. This sequence originates from an adult in good health. The CDR3 region is CASSHRDRGYNSPLHF. CDR3 nucleotide sequence: TGCGCCAGCAGCCACCGGGACAGGGGGTATAATTCACCCCTCCACTTT.